This is a list of T cell receptor beta chains from one sample in a study of regulatory T cells in long-lasting Graves disease. TCRdb re-analysed the multiplex PCR reads in MiXCR, keeping a single row per CDR3 protein. The sample has a few hundred thousand distinct CDR3 sequences, approximately 23% seen once. The sample consisted of peripheral blood mononuclear cells (PBMCs), taken when the disease was refractory, from a patient treated with antithyroid drugs. Source of these receptors: a woman aged 40 to 49 with Graves disease. CDR3s include the opening cysteine and the closing phenylalanine or tryptophan. The D gene is left open where the match is weak. The size entry is marked missing in some rows and otherwise reads once, few, many or a size class.

v_gene: TRBV11-2; abundance: many; j_gene: TRBJ2-7; d_gene: -; CDR3nt: TGTGCCAGCAGCTTATCTGGGTGGAGCGAGCAGTACTTC; CDR3aa: CASSLSGWSEQYF
v_gene: TRBV3-1; abundance: -; j_gene: TRBJ1-1; d_gene: -; CDR3nt: TGTGCCAGCACCTTCAATATGGGGAACACTGAAGCTTTCTTT; CDR3aa: CASTFNMGNTEAFF
v_gene: TRBV5-1; abundance: few; j_gene: TRBJ2-1; d_gene: -; CDR3nt: TGCGCCAGCAGCTTAGTCGCCGGGACTTCCTACAATGAGCAGTTCTTC; CDR3aa: CASSLVAGTSYNEQFF
v_gene: TRBV6-5; abundance: many; j_gene: TRBJ1-1; d_gene: -; CDR3nt: TGTGCCAGCAGTTACCCAAATTATACAGGTTATCCCGAAGCTTTCTTT; CDR3aa: CASSYPNYTGYPEAFF
v_gene: TRBV5-1; abundance: many; j_gene: TRBJ2-7; d_gene: TRBD1; CDR3nt: TGCGCCAGCAGCCACCGACAGGGCTCCTACGAGCAGTACTTC; CDR3aa: CASSHRQGSYEQYF
v_gene: TRBV3-1; abundance: -; j_gene: TRBJ2-7; d_gene: TRBD1; CDR3nt: TGTGCCAGCAGCCCTTTGACAGGGGGGTCCTACGAGCAGTACTTC; CDR3aa: CASSPLTGGSYEQYF
v_gene: TRBV13; abundance: few; j_gene: TRBJ2-7; d_gene: -; CDR3nt: TGTGCCAGCAGCTTAGGTTGGACTACCTACGAGCAGTACTTC; CDR3aa: CASSLGWTTYEQYF
v_gene: TRBV27; abundance: -; j_gene: TRBJ2-4; d_gene: TRBD1; CDR3nt: TGTGCCAGCAGAGACAGGGGAACGGCCAAAAACATTCAGTACTTC; CDR3aa: CASRDRGTAKNIQYF
v_gene: TRBV6-5; abundance: many; j_gene: TRBJ2-7; d_gene: -; CDR3nt: TGTGCCAGCAGTTACGGACAGCTCAACGAGCAGTACTTC; CDR3aa: CASSYGQLNEQYF
v_gene: TRBV6-5; abundance: many; j_gene: TRBJ2-7; d_gene: TRBD1; CDR3nt: TGTGCCAGCAGTTACACTTCCCCGGGACAGCGGACCTACGAGCAGTACTTC; CDR3aa: CASSYTSPGQRTYEQYF
v_gene: TRBV19; abundance: -; j_gene: TRBJ2-6; d_gene: -; CDR3nt: TGTGCCAGTAGTCTGGGATCTGAGGCCAACGTCCTGACTTTC; CDR3aa: CASSLGSEANVLTF
v_gene: TRBV6-1; abundance: many; j_gene: TRBJ2-7; d_gene: -; CDR3nt: TGTGCCAGCAGTGGGCAGGCGACGTCCTACGAGCAGTACTTC; CDR3aa: CASSGQATSYEQYF
v_gene: TRBV7-9; abundance: many; j_gene: TRBJ2-5; d_gene: TRBD1; CDR3nt: TGTGCCAGCAGCTTAAACAGGGGGCGACTGGAGACCCAGTACTTC; CDR3aa: CASSLNRGRLETQYF
v_gene: TRBV25-1; abundance: -; j_gene: TRBJ1-6; d_gene: -; CDR3nt: TGTGCCAGCAGTGAATGGGAGAGTTCACCCCTCCACTTT; CDR3aa: CASSEWESSPLHF
v_gene: TRBV5-6; abundance: many; j_gene: TRBJ2-5; d_gene: -; CDR3nt: TGTGCCAGCAGCTTGGCCGGAGGGACAGCCCAAGAGACCCAGTACTTC; CDR3aa: CASSLAGGTAQETQYF
v_gene: TRBV29-1; abundance: -; j_gene: TRBJ2-3; d_gene: -; CDR3nt: TGCAGCGTCACGGCGGGAGATACGCAGTATTTT; CDR3aa: CSVTAGDTQYF
v_gene: TRBV9; abundance: -; j_gene: TRBJ2-2; d_gene: -; CDR3nt: TGTGCCAGCAGCGTATATGAGACCACCGGGGAGCTGTTTTTT; CDR3aa: CASSVYETTGELFF
v_gene: TRBV27; abundance: many; j_gene: TRBJ2-2; d_gene: -; CDR3nt: TGTGCCAGCAGGGACCCGGGGACGCGTGCCGGGGAGCTGTTTTTT; CDR3aa: CASRDPGTRAGELFF
v_gene: TRBV28; abundance: many; j_gene: TRBJ2-7; d_gene: -; CDR3nt: TGTGCCAGCAGTTTATTCGGCAGGGAAAGGTACGAGCAGTACTTC; CDR3aa: CASSLFGRERYEQYF
v_gene: TRBV3-1; abundance: few; j_gene: TRBJ2-5; d_gene: TRBD2; CDR3nt: TGTGCCAGCAGCCAGTCGTCTAGCGGGCAAGAGACCCAGTACTTC; CDR3aa: CASSQSSSGQETQYF
v_gene: TRBV9; abundance: -; j_gene: TRBJ1-1; d_gene: -; CDR3nt: TGTGCCAGCAGCGTAGCTACAGGGACAGAAGCTTTCTTT; CDR3aa: CASSVATGTEAFF
v_gene: TRBV9; abundance: -; j_gene: TRBJ2-2; d_gene: -; CDR3nt: TGTGCCAGCAGCGTAGCTCCGGGGAACACCGGGGAGCTGTTTTTT; CDR3aa: CASSVAPGNTGELFF
v_gene: TRBV7-2; abundance: -; j_gene: TRBJ2-5; d_gene: -; CDR3nt: TGTGCCAGCAGCCCTCTTTTATTCTACCAAGAGACCCAGTACTTC; CDR3aa: CASSPLLFYQETQYF
v_gene: TRBV5-1; abundance: few; j_gene: TRBJ2-4; d_gene: -; CDR3nt: TGCGCCAGCACCTCTTGGTTGGGACTCGGTCCTCTAGTCAAAAACATTCAGTACTTC; CDR3aa: CASTSWLGLGPLVKNIQYF
v_gene: TRBV5-6; abundance: -; j_gene: TRBJ1-1; d_gene: -; CDR3nt: TGTGCCAGCAGCTTTGAAGGCGGGAACACTGAAGCTTTCTTT; CDR3aa: CASSFEGGNTEAFF
v_gene: TRBV5-4; abundance: -; j_gene: TRBJ2-7; d_gene: -; CDR3nt: TGTGCCAGCAGCTCGGGACTTCTGGCGAACGAGCAGTACTTC; CDR3aa: CASSSGLLANEQYF
v_gene: TRBV28; abundance: many; j_gene: TRBJ2-4; d_gene: -; CDR3nt: TGTGCCAGCACCTTTAGGGGTGGCAATCTAGCCAAAAACATTCAGTACTTC; CDR3aa: CASTFRGGNLAKNIQYF
v_gene: TRBV27; abundance: many; j_gene: TRBJ2-7; d_gene: -; CDR3nt: TGTGCCAGCAGTTTAATGGGCTCGTTAATCTACGAGCAGTACTTC; CDR3aa: CASSLMGSLIYEQYF
v_gene: TRBV6-1; abundance: many; j_gene: TRBJ2-7; d_gene: TRBD1; CDR3nt: TGTGCCAGCACCCAATCCGGGACAGGGCGTTACGAGCAGTACTTC; CDR3aa: CASTQSGTGRYEQYF
v_gene: TRBV10-3; abundance: -; j_gene: TRBJ1-1; d_gene: TRBD1; CDR3nt: TGTGCCATCAGTGACGGACAAACAGGGGAGGCTTTCTTT; CDR3aa: CAISDGQTGEAFF
v_gene: TRBV11-2; abundance: -; j_gene: TRBJ2-1; d_gene: TRBD1; CDR3nt: TGTGCCAGCAGCCTGGTTAGGGGGCGATCGAATGAGCAGTTCTTC; CDR3aa: CASSLVRGRSNEQFF
v_gene: TRBV10-3; abundance: many; j_gene: TRBJ2-2; d_gene: TRBD1; CDR3nt: TGTGCCATCAGGGGCATAGGGGGCTGGACCGGGGAGCTGTTTTTT; CDR3aa: CAIRGIGGWTGELFF
v_gene: TRBV7-3; abundance: many; j_gene: TRBJ2-3; d_gene: -; CDR3nt: TGTGCCAGCAGCTTGGAACACACAGATACGCAGTATTTT; CDR3aa: CASSLEHTDTQYF
v_gene: TRBV7-9; abundance: few; j_gene: TRBJ2-7; d_gene: TRBD1; CDR3nt: TGTGCCAGCAGCCCTAAGGGGACAGGGGGCTACGAGCAGTACTTC; CDR3aa: CASSPKGTGGYEQYF
v_gene: TRBV7-8; abundance: many; j_gene: TRBJ2-7; d_gene: -; CDR3nt: TGTGCCAGCAGTAAGTCTCAGAGATACGAGCAGTACTTC; CDR3aa: CASSKSQRYEQYF